The 4 T cell receptor beta chains in this list originate from one sample, sequenced in a study of vaccination effects on CD4 cells after COVID-19. Sequenced by immunoSEQ multiplex PCR; TCRdb stores in-frame clones only, minus some. The sample lists around 16,000 clones; 75% to 80% were seen once. Before any sequencing was done, the ViraFEST assay used viral peptide pools to expand antigen-specific CD4+ T cells. Culture proceeded for 10 days, and CD4+ T cells were then isolated. Vaccine administered to participants consisted of two doses of either BNT162b2 or mRNA-1273. Their antigens remain unidentified. The sample consisted of CD4+ T cells from PBMCs cultured with HCoV-NL63 spike peptides, taken after COVID-19 vaccination. The receptors stem from a human donor who received a COVID-19 vaccine.

This chain links TRBV18 with TRBJ1-1, with D possibly matching TRBD1 (5 bases). V was pared by 1 base and J by 0 bases, with 15 bases between. The CDR3 is 17 residues long. CDR1 is KGHSH, CDR2 LQKENI, per germline. The DNA of the CDR3 is TGTGCCAGCTCACCACGGGGCCCTCGCCCTCTGAACACTGAAGCTTTCTTT. Protein: CASSPRGPRPLNTEAFF. Filled out from reference TRBV18 and TRBJ1-1, the complete variable domain reads NAGVMQNPRHLVRRRGQEARLRCSPMKGHSHVYWYRQLPEEGLKFMVYLQKENIIDESGMPKERFSAEFPKEGPSILRIQQVVRGDSAAYFCASSPRGPRPLNTEAFFGQGTRLTVV.

This clone was recorded only once. The rearrangement uses TRBV5-5 and TRBJ1-2, with a tentative D call TRBD1 (5 bases). The V gene's germline CDR1 is SGHKS and CDR2 YYEKEE (reference sequence). The CDR3 has 14 amino acids. V was trimmed by 2 bases and J by 1 base, leaving 9 bases between them. In DNA form, the CDR3 reads TGTGCCAGCAGCTTCGACAGCCTTAACTATGGCTACACCTTC. It encodes CASSFDSLNYGYTF.

This chain uses TRBV10-3 with TRBJ2-1, with TRBD2 identical over 11 bases. Germline V CDR1 and CDR2: ENHRY, SYGVKD. V shed 9 bases, J shed 5 bases, and the junction held 9 bases outside the gene matches. This CDR3 comprises 15 residues. CDR3 in DNA: TGTGCCATAAGAATAGCGGGAGGGCCTAACAATGAGCAGTTCTTC. Residues: CAIRIAGGPNNEQFF.

J is TRBJ2-3 and V is TRBV19, with 7 bases identical to TRBD2. Losses at the gene ends were 3 bases for V and 2 bases for J; bases not matched to a gene: 11. The CDR3 runs 17 residues. Germline V CDR1 and CDR2: LNHDA, SQIVND (reference sequence). CDR3 amino acids: CASSIVRLADFTDTQYF. The CDR3 bases are TGTGCCAGTAGTATCGTACGGCTAGCGGATTTCACAGATACGCAGTATTTT. Filled out from reference TRBV19 and TRBJ2-3, the complete variable domain reads DGGITQSPKYLFRKEGQNVTLSCEQNLNHDAMYWYRQDPGQGLRLIYYSQIVNDFQKGDIAEGYSVSREKKESFPLTVTSAQKNPTAFYLCASSIVRLADFTDTQYFGPGTRLTVL.